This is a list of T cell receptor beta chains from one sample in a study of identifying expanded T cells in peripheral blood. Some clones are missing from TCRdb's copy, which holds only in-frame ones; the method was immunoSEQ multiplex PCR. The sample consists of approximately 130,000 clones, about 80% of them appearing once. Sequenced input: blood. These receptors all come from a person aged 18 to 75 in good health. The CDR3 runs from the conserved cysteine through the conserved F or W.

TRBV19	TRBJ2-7	CASSITNPYEQYF
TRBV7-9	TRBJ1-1	CASSLVGGVTEAFF
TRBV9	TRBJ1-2	CASSVSLAYGYTF
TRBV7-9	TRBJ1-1	CASSSPPAGDTEAFF
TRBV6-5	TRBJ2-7	CASSRRAGGGYEQYF
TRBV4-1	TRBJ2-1	CASSQDFSRGGGYNEQFF
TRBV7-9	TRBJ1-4	CASSLAGPGSNEKLFF
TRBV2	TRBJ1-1	CASVRSVGTEAFF
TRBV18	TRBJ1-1	CASSPGRDGEAFF
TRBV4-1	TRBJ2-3	CASSQGTQSTDTQYF
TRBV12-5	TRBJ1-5	CASGSINQPQHF
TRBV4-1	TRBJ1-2	CASGNVITRGSYGYTF
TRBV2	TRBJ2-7	CASRILKQREQYF
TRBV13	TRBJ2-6	CASSPGGLLGSGANVLTF
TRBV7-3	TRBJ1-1	CASSARDRSNTEAFF
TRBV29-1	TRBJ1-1	CSVRVVAGAAFF
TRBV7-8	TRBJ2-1	CASSPTSGGGKFF
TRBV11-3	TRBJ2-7	CASSPTGYLYEQYF